What follows describes a single T cell receptor beta chain. What it binds is not known. This sample was included in a study of beta chain features in type 1 diabetes. General study results and limits: Whatever favoring of shorter templates PCR might show would apply equally to patients and controls. Researchers could not determine here whether HLA type influences TCRB rearrangement. Insertions were fewer and deletions more numerous at VDJ junctions in type 1 diabetes patients.

Germline lookup yields CDR1 SQVTM and CDR2 ANQGSEA. Trimming at V came to 2 bases and at J to 2 bases, leaving 4 bases not matched to a gene. This CDR3 has 15 residues. cDNA synthesis used the whole RNA isolate, giving expressed TCRB sequences. Naive, central memory and regulatory T cell samples produced a mean of approximately 3.5 million reads. Clones were sequenced by immunoSEQ multiplex PCR, and TCRdb holds only the in-frame ones, with some missing. The repertoire holds 900,000 or so clones, roughly 16% seen once, with 0.023% in the top ten. Material for sequencing was naive CD4+ T cells from blood. The chain is built from TRBV29-1 and TRBJ2-7, with TRBD2 matching over 12 bases. This clonotype was obtained from a woman aged 18-30 years in good health. This chain's CDR3 is CSVELAGGPAYEQYF. CDR3 in DNA: TGCAGCGTTGAACTAGCGGGAGGGCCTGCCTACGAGCAGTACTTC.